This T cell receptor (beta chain) derives from a study of cytomegalovirus exposure and HLA in healthy donors. About the study: A prior study identified 117 million unique TCR beta sequences from 190 million or so T cells. The study's early data release held about 77 million unique TCRs from HLA-typed donors.

V was shortened by 4 bases and J by 2 bases, with 9 bases between the two germline ends. The V gene's germline CDR1 is SGHRS and CDR2 YFSETQ. The CDR3 extends over 13 amino acids. Amplification used 60 Vbeta primers and 13 Jbeta primers. Only in-frame clones appear in the TCRdb table, and some are missing; sequencing was by immunoSEQ multiplex PCR. The profile covers 100,000 or so clones, with approximately 73% appearing a single time and just under 4% taken by the ten largest. The chain employs TRBV5-1 and TRBJ2-5, with D possibly matching TRBD1 (6 bases). The sequence was obtained from a woman aged 45 to 65 in good health and CMV-seropositive. The sequencing sample was made of PBMCs. CDR3: CASSPGQQETQYF. CDR3 coding DNA: TGCGCCAGCAGCCCCGGACAGCAAGAGACCCAGTACTTC.